The table lists the clone carrying this T cell receptor beta chain with a few counts. Antigen specificity is unknown. The PCR was carried out with 60 Vbeta primers and 13 Jbeta primers. The table came from immunoSEQ multiplex PCR; TCRdb's copy has only in-frame clones and leaves some out. The sample shows tens of thousands of clones, approximately 70% of them seen only once. The germline gives CDR1 SQVTM, CDR2 ANQGSEA. Trimming pared 0 bases from V and 5 bases from J, leaving 5 bases between. The CDR3 length is 11 residues. The data belong to a study of cytomegalovirus exposure and HLA in healthy donors. Study conclusions and caveats: A likely sequencing artifact accounted for one observed cluster of highly shared sequence variants.

The origin of this receptor is a man aged 55-75 years in good health and CMV-seropositive. Material for sequencing was PBMCs. The chain uses TRBV29-1 and TRBJ2-7; D remains unclear. CDR3 nucleotide sequence: TGCAGCGTTGAAGAAGGAGACGAGCAGTACTTC. Its protein product is CSVEEGDEQYF.